The 6 T cell receptor beta chains below were found in one sample sequenced in a study of cytomegalovirus exposure and HLA in healthy donors. The protocol was immunoSEQ multiplex PCR, while the TCRdb copy is restricted to in-frame clones and leaves out a portion. The sample has about 53,000 clones; almost 95% are singletons. Sequencing was carried out using PBMCs. The receptors originated from a man aged 18 to 29 in good health and CMV-seronegative.

CDR3 protein: CASTLGEGYGYTF. In DNA, the CDR3 is TGTGCCAGCACTCTAGGGGAGGGCTATGGCTACACCTTC. J is TRBJ1-2 and V is TRBV9; possible D gene TRBD1, 5 bases. CDR1 is SGDLS, CDR2 YYNGEE, per germline. V was trimmed by 6 bases and J by 4 bases, leaving 13 bases between them. The CDR3 loop spans 13 amino acids.

The V and J genes are TRBV9 and TRBJ2-3; 8 nucleotides match TRBD1. The V segment lost 2 bases and the J segment 0 bases; nucleotides outside the gene matches: 5. There are 16 residues in the CDR3. Germline assignment: CDR1 SGDLS and CDR2 YYNGEE. The CDR3 sequence: CASSVGTGLSTDTQYF. CDR3 coding DNA: TGTGCCAGCAGCGTTGGGACAGGCCTTAGCACAGATACGCAGTATTTT.

This clone was detected a few times. V usage is TRBV7-2 and J usage is TRBJ2-5; no reliable D call. Germline CDR1 and CDR2: SGHTA and FQGNSA. The CDR3 is made up of 12 amino acids. V lost 1 base and J lost 5, with 5 bases in between. The DNA of the CDR3 is TGTGCCAGCAGCTTAGTCAGGGAGACCCAGTACTTC. Residues: CASSLVRETQYF. Supplemented by reference TRBV7-2 and TRBJ2-5, the full variable domain reads GAGVSQSPSNKVTEKGKDVELRCDPISGHTALYWYRQSLGQGLEFLIYFQGNSAPDKSGLPSDRFSAERTGGSVSTLTIQRTQQEDSAVYLCASSLVRETQYFGPGTRLLVL.

This rearrangement joins TRBV5-6 to TRBJ2-7; D unclear. The germline CDR1 and CDR2 sequences are SGHDT and YYEEEE. There are 15 residues in the CDR3. V gave up 0 bases and J gave up 0 bases, with 10 bases separating them. The CDR3 coding sequence is TGTGCCAGCAGCTTGGTGTTGAAGAGCTCCTACGAGCAGTACTTC. It specifies CASSLVLKSSYEQYF.

The chain couples TRBV9 to TRBJ2-1; 7 bases line up with TRBD1. Trimming took 4 bases from V and 10 from J; bases not matched to a gene: 11. CDR3 length equals 14 residues. CDR1 is SGDLS and CDR2 is YYNGEE in the germline V gene. CDR3 amino acids: CASSPTTGNEEQFF. The CDR3 DNA reads as TGTGCCAGCAGCCCTACGACAGGGAATGAAGAGCAGTTCTTC.

The chain joins TRBV6-6 to TRBJ2-3; TRBD1 is a possible D gene (7 bases). Germline CDR1 and CDR2: MNHNY and SVGAGI (reference sequence). CDR3 length equals 15 residues. Trimming removed 4 bases at V and 4 bases at J, with 15 bases between. The CDR3 reads CASSSGTGEADTQYF. In DNA form, the CDR3 reads TGTGCCAGCAGTTCCGGCACAGGGGAGGCAGATACGCAGTATTTT.